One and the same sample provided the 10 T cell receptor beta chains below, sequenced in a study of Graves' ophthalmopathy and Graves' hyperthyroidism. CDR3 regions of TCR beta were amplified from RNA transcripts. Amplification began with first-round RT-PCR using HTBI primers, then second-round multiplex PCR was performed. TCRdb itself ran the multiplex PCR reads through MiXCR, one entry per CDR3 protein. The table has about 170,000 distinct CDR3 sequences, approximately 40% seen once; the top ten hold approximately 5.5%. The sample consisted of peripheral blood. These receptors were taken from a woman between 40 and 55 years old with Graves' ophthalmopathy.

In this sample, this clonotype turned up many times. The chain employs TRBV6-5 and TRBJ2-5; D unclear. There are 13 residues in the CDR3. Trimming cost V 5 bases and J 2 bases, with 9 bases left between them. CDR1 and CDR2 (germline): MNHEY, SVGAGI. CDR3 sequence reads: CASSPTPQETQYF. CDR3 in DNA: TGTGCCAGCAGTCCGACACCTCAAGAGACCCAGTACTTC.

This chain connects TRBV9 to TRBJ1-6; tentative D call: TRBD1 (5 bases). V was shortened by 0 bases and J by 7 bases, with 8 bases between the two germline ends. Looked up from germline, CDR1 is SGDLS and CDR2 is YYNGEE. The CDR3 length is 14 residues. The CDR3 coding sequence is TGTGCCAGCAGCGTAGGGGGACGGAATTCACCCCTCCACTTT. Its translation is CASSVGGRNSPLHF.

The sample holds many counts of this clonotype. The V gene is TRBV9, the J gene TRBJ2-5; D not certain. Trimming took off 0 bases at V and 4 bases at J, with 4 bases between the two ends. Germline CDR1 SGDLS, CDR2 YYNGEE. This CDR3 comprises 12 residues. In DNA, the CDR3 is TGTGCCAGCAGCGTAGTCCCAGAGACCCAGTACTTC. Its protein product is CASSVVPETQYF.

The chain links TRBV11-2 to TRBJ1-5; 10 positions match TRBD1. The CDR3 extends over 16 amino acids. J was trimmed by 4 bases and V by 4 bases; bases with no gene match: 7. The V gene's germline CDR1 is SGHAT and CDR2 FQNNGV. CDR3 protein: CASSSGTGVGNQPQHF. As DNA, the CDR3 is TGTGCCAGCAGCTCCGGGACAGGGGTTGGAAATCAGCCCCAGCATTTT.

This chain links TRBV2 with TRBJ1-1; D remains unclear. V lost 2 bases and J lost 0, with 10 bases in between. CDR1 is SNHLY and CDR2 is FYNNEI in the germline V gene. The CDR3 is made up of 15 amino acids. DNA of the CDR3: TGTGCCAGCAGTGAAATTAAGGGATTGAACACTGAAGCTTTCTTT. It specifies CASSEIKGLNTEAFF.

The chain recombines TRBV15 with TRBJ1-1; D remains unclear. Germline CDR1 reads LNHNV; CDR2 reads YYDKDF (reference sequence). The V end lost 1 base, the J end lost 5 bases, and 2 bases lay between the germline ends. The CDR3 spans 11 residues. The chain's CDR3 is CATSRVTEAFF. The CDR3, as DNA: TGTGCCACCAGCAGAGTTACTGAAGCTTTCTTT.

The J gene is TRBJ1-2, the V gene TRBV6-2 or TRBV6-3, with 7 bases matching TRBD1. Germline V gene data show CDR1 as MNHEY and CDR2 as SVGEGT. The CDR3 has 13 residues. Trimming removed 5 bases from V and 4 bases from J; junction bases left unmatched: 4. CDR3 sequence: CASSHWDSYGYTF. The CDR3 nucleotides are TGTGCCAGCAGTCACTGGGACAGCTATGGCTACACCTTC.

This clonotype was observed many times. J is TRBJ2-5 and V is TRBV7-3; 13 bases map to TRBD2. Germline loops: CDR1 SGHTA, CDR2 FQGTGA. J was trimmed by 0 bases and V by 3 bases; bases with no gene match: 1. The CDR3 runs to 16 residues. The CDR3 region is CASSLTSGGYQETQYF. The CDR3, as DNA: TGTGCCAGCAGCTTGACTAGCGGGGGGTACCAAGAGACCCAGTACTTC.

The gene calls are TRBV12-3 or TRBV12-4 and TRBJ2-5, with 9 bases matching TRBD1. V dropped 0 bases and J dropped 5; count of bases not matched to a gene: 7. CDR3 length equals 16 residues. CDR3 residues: CASSLADTGGRETQYF. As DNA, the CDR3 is TGTGCCAGCAGTTTAGCGGACACAGGGGGCCGGGAGACCCAGTACTTC.

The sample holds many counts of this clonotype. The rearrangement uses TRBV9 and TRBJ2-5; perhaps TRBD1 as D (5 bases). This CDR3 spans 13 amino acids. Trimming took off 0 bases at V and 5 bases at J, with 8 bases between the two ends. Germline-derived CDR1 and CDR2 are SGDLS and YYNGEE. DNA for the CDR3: TGTGCCAGCAGCGTAGAAGGGGATGAGACCCAGTACTTC. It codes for CASSVEGDETQYF.